These T cell receptor beta chains were read from a single sample in a study of T-cell memory formation after mild COVID-19. TCRdb passed the 5' RACE reads through MiXCR, listing each CDR3 protein once. The sample has around 320,000 distinct CDR3 sequences, approximately 27% seen once. The specimen was PBMCs or a T cell subset sorted from them (not recorded which). These receptors were taken from an adult woman who had mild COVID-19 (a few samples of this study predate the infection). Cell type and time point are not known. The CDR3 runs from the conserved cysteine through the conserved F or W. The D gene is left open where the match is weak. A clone size is listed for some rows: how often the clone was seen (once, few, many), or a class if it is expanded.

DNA,CDR3,D,V,J,size
TGTGCCAGCAGCTTGGGCAGCGGGGGGGCTTCAGATACGCAGTATTTT,CASSLGSGGASDTQYF,TRBD2,TRBV5-4,TRBJ2-3,few
TGTGCCAGCAGTTCCGGGACGAATGGGGCCAACGTCCTGACTTTC,CASSSGTNGANVLTF,.,TRBV12-3/TRBV12-4,TRBJ2-6,.
TGTGCCAGCAGTTTCACGGGGCCAGGGCAGTTCTTC,CASSFTGPGQFF,.,TRBV12-3/TRBV12-4,TRBJ2-1,few
TGTGCCACCAGCAGAGCTGAGGGAAATGAGCAGTTCTTC,CATSRAEGNEQFF,.,TRBV15,TRBJ2-1,many
TGTGCCAGCAGGATACTCGCGGGAGCAGCTTTCTTT,CASRILAGAAFF,.,TRBV2,TRBJ1-1,.
TGTGCCACCAGTGGGGGACAGGGGCTGAACACTGAAGCTTTCTTT,CATSGGQGLNTEAFF,TRBD1,TRBV24-1,TRBJ1-1,few
TGTGCCAGCAGCGTAGGGGGAGGACTAGCGGCCTCCGAGCAGTACTTC,CASSVGGGLAASEQYF,TRBD2,TRBV9,TRBJ2-7,few
TGTGCCAGCAGTTACACGGGCGGGAGGCGGGGAGATACGCAGTATTTT,CASSYTGGRRGDTQYF,TRBD2,TRBV6-6,TRBJ2-3,.
TGCGCCAGCAGTCGGACAGGCCAAGAGACCCAGTACTTC,CASSRTGQETQYF,TRBD1,TRBV23-1,TRBJ2-5,few
TGTGCCAGCAGTTCGGGACAGGGTGGAGGGCAGTACTTC,CASSSGQGGGQYF,TRBD1,TRBV6-6,TRBJ2-7,few
TGTGCCAGCAGCCCACGACTAGCGGGGACGGAGACCCAGTACTTC,CASSPRLAGTETQYF,TRBD2,TRBV4-2,TRBJ2-5,few
TGTGCCACCTCACCCGGGACTAGGGGCTATGAGCAGTTCTTC,CATSPGTRGYEQFF,TRBD2,TRBV24-1,TRBJ2-1,.
TGTGCCAGCAGTCCCTACGTAATGGCAGGTTCCTCCTACGAGCAGTACTTC,CASSPYVMAGSSYEQYF,.,TRBV6-6,TRBJ2-7,few
TGTGCCAGCAGTGCTTACAGGGGGCAGAACTATGGCTACACCTTC,CASSAYRGQNYGYTF,TRBD1,TRBV12-3/TRBV12-4,TRBJ1-2,.
TGCGCCAGCAGCGCCGGGACTTATATGAACACTGAAGCTTTCTTT,CASSAGTYMNTEAFF,.,TRBV4-3,TRBJ1-1,many
TGTGCCAGCAGTTTAAGCCGGACCTCCTACGAGCAGTACTTC,CASSLSRTSYEQYF,.,TRBV27,TRBJ2-7,few
TGTGCCAGCACCGAGGGGTCCAGTTACAATGAGCAGTTCTTC,CASTEGSSYNEQFF,.,TRBV5-5,TRBJ2-1,few
TGTGCCAGCAGTGCGGGACAGACCTACGAGCAGTACTTC,CASSAGQTYEQYF,TRBD1,TRBV2,TRBJ2-7,few
TGTGCCAGCAGTTTCTCCTCTAGCAATCAGCCCCAGCATTTT,CASSFSSSNQPQHF,.,TRBV12-3/TRBV12-4,TRBJ1-5,.
TGTGCCAGCAGCCATGGGGGCCCTGAAGCTTTCTTT,CASSHGGPEAFF,.,TRBV11-2,TRBJ1-1,.
TGTGCCAGCAGCGTTACAGAAATGAACACTGAAGCTTTCTTT,CASSVTEMNTEAFF,.,TRBV3-1,TRBJ1-1,few
TGTGCCACCAGTGATTCGACAGGGTGGTATCAGCCCCAGCATTTT,CATSDSTGWYQPQHF,TRBD1,TRBV24-1,TRBJ1-5,.
TGTGCCTGGGGAGAGAGGAATGAGCAGTTCTTC,CAWGERNEQFF,.,TRBV30,TRBJ2-1,few
TGCGCCAGCAGCTCCAGGTTACTAGCGGGGGGTGAGGAGCAGTTCTTC,CASSSRLLAGGEEQFF,TRBD2,TRBV5-1,TRBJ2-1,.
TGTGCCAGCAGCGTAGTAGGGCGGGGGCCCTACAATGAGCAGTTCTTC,CASSVVGRGPYNEQFF,.,TRBV9,TRBJ2-1,.
TGTGCCAGCAGCAAGGGACAGAAGAACACTGAAGCTTTCTTT,CASSKGQKNTEAFF,TRBD1,TRBV12-3/TRBV12-4,TRBJ1-1,.
TGTGCCAGCAGTGAAGCTAGGACAAGCTACACCTTC,CASSEARTSYTF,.,TRBV6-1,TRBJ1-2,few
TGTGCCAGCAGCCCTATCTATGGCTACACCTTC,CASSPIYGYTF,.,TRBV6-1,TRBJ1-2,few
TGTGCCAGCTCACCACCGCCTGCAAACACTGAAGCTTTCTTT,CASSPPPANTEAFF,.,TRBV18,TRBJ1-1,.
TGTGCCAGCATTTCCGCGGATACGCAGTATTTT,CASISADTQYF,.,TRBV27,TRBJ2-3,.
TGTGCCAGCCAGGACGACTACAATGAGCAGTTCTTC,CASQDDYNEQFF,.,TRBV3-1,TRBJ2-1,few
TGTGCCAGCAGTTCCCACCTAAGACAAGAACACGCCTCTTACGAGCAGTACTTC,CASSSHLRQEHASYEQYF,.,TRBV6-4,TRBJ2-7,.
TGCAGTGCTAGCAGGACTGTATACAATGAGCAGTTCTTC,CSASRTVYNEQFF,.,TRBV20-1,TRBJ2-1,few
TGTGCCATCAGTGAGGTAGAGGGGGTTCCGGGGGCCCAGCATTTT,CAISEVEGVPGAQHF,.,TRBV10-3,TRBJ1-5,few
TGTGCCACCAGTGATTTGCAGGGACAGGGAGTTGCAGATACGCAGTATTTT,CATSDLQGQGVADTQYF,TRBD1,TRBV24-1,TRBJ2-3,few
TGTGCCAGCAGCTTAAGCGGGAGCGGAGCTACGTACGAGCAGTACTTC,CASSLSGSGATYEQYF,TRBD2,TRBV7-2,TRBJ2-7,few
TGCGCCAGCAGCCCCAGGGTGGGCACTGAAGCTTTCTTT,CASSPRVGTEAFF,.,TRBV5-1,TRBJ1-1,.
TGTGCCAGCAGTCGTGTGGATCAGCCCCAGCATTTT,CASSRVDQPQHF,.,TRBV12-3/TRBV12-4,TRBJ1-5,.
TGTGCCAGCAGTTTAGCGCAGGGGAGAGGAACTGAAGCTTTCTTT,CASSLAQGRGTEAFF,.,TRBV12-3/TRBV12-4,TRBJ1-1,few
TGTGCCAGCAGTCGGGACAGCGGCTCTGGAAACACCATATATTTT,CASSRDSGSGNTIYF,TRBD1,TRBV12-3/TRBV12-4,TRBJ1-3,few
TGTGCCAGCAGCCAACAGGGGGCCGGTGGCTACACCTTC,CASSQQGAGGYTF,TRBD1,TRBV3-1,TRBJ1-2,few
TGCAGCGTTTTCCTTAATGAAAAACTGTTTTTT,CSVFLNEKLFF,.,TRBV29-1,TRBJ1-4,.
TGTGCCAGCAGTGAAGCGCGGGCTAGCGGGGGCGAGCAGTTCTTC,CASSEARASGGEQFF,TRBD2,TRBV2,TRBJ2-1,.
TGTGCCACCAGTGATTTGGTACTAGACGCAGATACGCAGTATTTT,CATSDLVLDADTQYF,.,TRBV24-1,TRBJ2-3,.
TGTGCCAGCAGCTTGAAGGGGACAGGGGGCGAAAAACTGTTTTTT,CASSLKGTGGEKLFF,TRBD1,TRBV7-9,TRBJ1-4,.
TGTGCCAGCAGTCCGGGAAGGGTAGCGGGGTACAATGAGCAGTTCTTC,CASSPGRVAGYNEQFF,TRBD2,TRBV12-3/TRBV12-4,TRBJ2-1,few
TGTGCTAGTGGCCCTGGACAGGGTTCCGAGCAGTACTTC,CASGPGQGSEQYF,TRBD1,TRBV12-5,TRBJ2-7,few
TGTGCCAGCAGCTTAGGAGCTAGCTTCTACGAGCAGTACTTC,CASSLGASFYEQYF,.,TRBV7-2,TRBJ2-7,.
TGTGCCAGCGGGCCCACGGCCAATTCACCCCTCCACTTT,CASGPTANSPLHF,.,TRBV6-1,TRBJ1-6,.
TGTGCCAGCAGTTTCTTAGGATCGTATATGGGTGATACGCAGTATTTT,CASSFLGSYMGDTQYF,.,TRBV12-3/TRBV12-4,TRBJ2-3,.
TGTGCCAGCAGTTTCGGGACTAGCGGGAGGTCTGGAGATACGCAGTATTTT,CASSFGTSGRSGDTQYF,TRBD2,TRBV27,TRBJ2-3,.
TGTGCCAGCAGCGGAGAGCGGGGGGGCCGGGATGAGCAGTTCTTC,CASSGERGGRDEQFF,TRBD2,TRBV9,TRBJ2-1,few
TGTGCCAGTAGTGCGTCTCTCCCCATTAACATTCAGTACTTC,CASSASLPINIQYF,.,TRBV19,TRBJ2-4,.
TGTGCCAGCAGCCAAGATTTAACGGCTAAGTACGAGCAGTACTTC,CASSQDLTAKYEQYF,.,TRBV3-1,TRBJ2-7,few
TGTGCCAGCAGCCCTCAAAGCGGGACGACAGATACGCAGTATTTT,CASSPQSGTTDTQYF,TRBD2,TRBV11-2,TRBJ2-3,few
TGCAGTGCTGGGGGACTAGCGGAAAAACTTACCTACGAGCAGTACTTC,CSAGGLAEKLTYEQYF,TRBD2,TRBV20-1,TRBJ2-7,few
TGTGCCACCAGCAGAAAAGGGAGGGCTTCTGGGGCCAACGTCCTGACTTTC,CATSRKGRASGANVLTF,TRBD2,TRBV15,TRBJ2-6,.
TGTGCCAGCAGCCCCGGAACTAGTCGGCACAATGAGCAGTTCTTC,CASSPGTSRHNEQFF,.,TRBV3-1,TRBJ2-1,.
TGCAGCGTGGGGGCTACAGGGGGCGGGTACGAGCAGTACTTC,CSVGATGGGYEQYF,TRBD1,TRBV29-1,TRBJ2-7,.